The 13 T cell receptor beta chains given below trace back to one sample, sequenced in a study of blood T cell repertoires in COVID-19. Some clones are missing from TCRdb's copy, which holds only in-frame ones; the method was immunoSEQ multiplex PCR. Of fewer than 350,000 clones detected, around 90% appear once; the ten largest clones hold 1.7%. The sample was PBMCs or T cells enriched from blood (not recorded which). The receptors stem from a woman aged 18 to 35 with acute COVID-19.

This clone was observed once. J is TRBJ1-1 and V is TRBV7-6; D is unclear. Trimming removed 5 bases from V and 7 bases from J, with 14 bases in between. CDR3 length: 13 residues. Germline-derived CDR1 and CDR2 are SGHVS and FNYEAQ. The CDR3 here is CASSPWSVNEAFF. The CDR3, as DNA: TGTGCCAGCAGCCCCTGGAGCGTAAATGAAGCTTTCTTT.

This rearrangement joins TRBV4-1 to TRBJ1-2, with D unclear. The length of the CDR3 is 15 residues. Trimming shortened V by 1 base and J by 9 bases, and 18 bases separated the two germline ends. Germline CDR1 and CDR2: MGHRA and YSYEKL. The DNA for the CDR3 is TGCGCCAGCAGCCAAGTTCGTCCGTCCGGTGTGAGCTACACCTTC. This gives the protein CASSQVRPSGVSYTF.

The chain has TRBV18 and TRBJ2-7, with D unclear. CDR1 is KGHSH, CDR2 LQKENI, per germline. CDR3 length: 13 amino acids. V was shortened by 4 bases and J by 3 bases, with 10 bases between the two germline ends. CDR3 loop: CASSLDIYYEQYF. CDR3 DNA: TGTGCCAGCTCACTCGACATATACTACGAGCAGTACTTC.

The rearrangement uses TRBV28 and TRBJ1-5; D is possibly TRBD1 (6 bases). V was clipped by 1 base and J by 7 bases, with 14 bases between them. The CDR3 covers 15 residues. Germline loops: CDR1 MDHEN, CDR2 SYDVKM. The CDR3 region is CASSLSGAGAQPQHF. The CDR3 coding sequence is TGTGCCAGCAGTTTATCGGGGGCGGGGGCACAGCCCCAGCATTTT.

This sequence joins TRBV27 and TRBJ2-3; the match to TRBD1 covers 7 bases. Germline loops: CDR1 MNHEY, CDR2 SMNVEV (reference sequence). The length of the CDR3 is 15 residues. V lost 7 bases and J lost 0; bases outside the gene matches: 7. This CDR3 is CASTPTGFSTDTQYF. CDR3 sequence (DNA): TGTGCCAGCACCCCGACAGGGTTCAGCACAGATACGCAGTATTTT.

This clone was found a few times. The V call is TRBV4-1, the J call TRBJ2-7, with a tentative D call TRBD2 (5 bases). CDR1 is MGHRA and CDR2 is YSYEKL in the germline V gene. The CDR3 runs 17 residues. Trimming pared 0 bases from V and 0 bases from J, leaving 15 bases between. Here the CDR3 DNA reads TGCGCCAGCAGCCAAGAGAGAGGACGGGGAATCTCCTACGAGCAGTACTTC. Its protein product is CASSQERGRGISYEQYF.

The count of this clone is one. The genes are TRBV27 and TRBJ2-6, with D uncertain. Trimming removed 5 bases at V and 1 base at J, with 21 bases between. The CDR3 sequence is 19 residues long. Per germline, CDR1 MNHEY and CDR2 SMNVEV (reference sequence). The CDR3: CASSARSAFIRSGANVLTF. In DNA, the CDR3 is TGTGCCAGCAGTGCGCGGTCAGCCTTTATAAGATCTGGGGCCAACGTCCTGACTTTC.

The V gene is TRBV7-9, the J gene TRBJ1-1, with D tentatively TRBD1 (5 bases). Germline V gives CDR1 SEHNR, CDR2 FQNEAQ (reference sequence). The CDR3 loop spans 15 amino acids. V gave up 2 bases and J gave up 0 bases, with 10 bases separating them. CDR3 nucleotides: TGTGCCAGCAGCTTATTGGCGGACATGAACACTGAAGCTTTCTTT. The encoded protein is CASSLLADMNTEAFF.

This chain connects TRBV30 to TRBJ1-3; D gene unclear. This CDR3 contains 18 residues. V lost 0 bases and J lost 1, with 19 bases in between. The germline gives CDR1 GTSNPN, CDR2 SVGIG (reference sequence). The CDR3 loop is CAWSVRAKGSGSGNTIYF. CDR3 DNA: TGTGCCTGGAGTGTAAGAGCTAAAGGGAGCGGGTCTGGAAACACCATATATTTT.

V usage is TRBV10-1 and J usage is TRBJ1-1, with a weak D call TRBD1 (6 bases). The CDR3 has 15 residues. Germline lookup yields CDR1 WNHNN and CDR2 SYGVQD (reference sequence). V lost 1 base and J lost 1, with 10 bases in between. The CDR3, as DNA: TGCGCCAGCAGTGAGTACGGACAGCCGAACACTGAAGCTTTCTTT. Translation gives CASSEYGQPNTEAFF.

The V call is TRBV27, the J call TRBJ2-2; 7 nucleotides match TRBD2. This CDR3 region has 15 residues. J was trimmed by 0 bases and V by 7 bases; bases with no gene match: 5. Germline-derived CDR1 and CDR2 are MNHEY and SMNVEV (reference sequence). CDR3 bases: TGTGCCAGCATGAAGCGGGGTTCGAACACCGGGGAGCTGTTTTTT. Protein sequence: CASMKRGSNTGELFF.

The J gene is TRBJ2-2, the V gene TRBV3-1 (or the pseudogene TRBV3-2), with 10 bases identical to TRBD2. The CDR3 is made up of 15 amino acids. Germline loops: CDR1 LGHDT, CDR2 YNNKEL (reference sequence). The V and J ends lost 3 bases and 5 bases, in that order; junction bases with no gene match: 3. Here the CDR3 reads CASSHSSGRTGELFF. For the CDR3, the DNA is TGTGCCAGCAGCCATTCTAGCGGGAGAACCGGGGAGCTGTTTTTT.

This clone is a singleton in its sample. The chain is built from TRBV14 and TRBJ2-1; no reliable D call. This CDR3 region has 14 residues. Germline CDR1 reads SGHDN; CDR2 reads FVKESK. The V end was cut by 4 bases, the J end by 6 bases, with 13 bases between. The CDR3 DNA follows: TGTGCCAGCAGCCCCCGCCACGAGCGCAATGAGCAGTTCTTC. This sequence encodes CASSPRHERNEQFF.